This is a list of T cell receptor beta chains from one sample in a study of lymphopenia after photon versus proton radiotherapy. The data were produced by immunoSEQ multiplex PCR, yet TCRdb's version contains in-frame clones alone and is incomplete. The sample has 45,000 to 65,000 clones; approximately 82% are singletons. Sequenced material: peripheral blood, taken from a patient treated with photon-based radiotherapy. Receptors were obtained from a man aged 45-65 years with gastric cancer. CDR3s include the opening cysteine and the closing phenylalanine or tryptophan. D genes are given only for firm matches. Clone size is not always given. Where it is, it says once, few, many or a class for expanded clones.

>TRBJ2-2|NA|NA|TRBV7-6
TGTGCCAGCAGCTCTAGTCTGGGAATGCTGTACACCGGGGAGCTGTTTTTT
CASSSSLGMLYTGELFF
>TRBJ1-5|TRBD1|NA|TRBV19
TGTGCCAGTAGTATATTTGGGACAGTTAGCAATCAGCCCCAGCATTTT
CASSIFGTVSNQPQHF
>TRBJ1-2|NA|NA|TRBV30
TGTGCCTGGCCTCGCGGGGGAAACTATGGCTACACCTTC
CAWPRGGNYGYTF
>TRBJ2-7|TRBD2|NA|TRBV4-2
TGTGCCAGCAGCCAAGGGGCTAGCGGTCCCTACGAGCAGTACTTC
CASSQGASGPYEQYF
>TRBJ2-2|NA|NA|TRBV6-6
TGTGCCAGCAGCGGAGGGGGTTTACGGAACACCGGGGAGCTGTTTTTT
CASSGGGLRNTGELFF
>TRBJ1-5|TRBD1|few|TRBV28
TGTGCCAGCAGTTTGGGCAGGGGGCGCAATCAGCCCCAGCATTTT
CASSLGRGRNQPQHF
>TRBJ1-1|NA|NA|TRBV7-6
TGTGCCAGCAGCTCCCTCGGGGGGGCGGAAGCTTTCTTT
CASSSLGGAEAFF
>TRBJ1-2|NA|NA|TRBV30
TGTGCCTGGAGGTCAGACAACTATGGCTACACCTTC
CAWRSDNYGYTF
>TRBJ2-6|NA|NA|TRBV28
TGTGCCAGCAGCACTACATCTGGGGCCAACGTCCTGACTTTC
CASSTTSGANVLTF
>TRBJ2-7|NA|NA|TRBV11-2
TGTGCCAGCAGCTTAGATCTGCGGAAGGAGCAGTACTTC
CASSLDLRKEQYF
>TRBJ2-5|TRBD2|NA|TRBV19
TGTGCCAGTAGTCCGATAGGTGTAGCGGGAGAAGAGACCCAGTACTTC
CASSPIGVAGEETQYF